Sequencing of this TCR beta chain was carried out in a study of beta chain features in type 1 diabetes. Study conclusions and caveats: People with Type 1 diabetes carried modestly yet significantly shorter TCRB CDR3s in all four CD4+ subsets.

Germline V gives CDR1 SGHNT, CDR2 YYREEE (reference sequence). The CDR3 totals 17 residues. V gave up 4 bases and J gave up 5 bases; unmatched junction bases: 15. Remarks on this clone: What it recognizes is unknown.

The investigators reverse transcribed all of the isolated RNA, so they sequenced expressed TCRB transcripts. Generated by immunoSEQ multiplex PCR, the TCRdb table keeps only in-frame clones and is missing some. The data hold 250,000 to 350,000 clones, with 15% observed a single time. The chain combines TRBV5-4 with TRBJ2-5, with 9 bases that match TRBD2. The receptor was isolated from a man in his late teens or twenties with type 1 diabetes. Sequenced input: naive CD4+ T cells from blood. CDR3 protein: CASSHGSVAGDGETQYF. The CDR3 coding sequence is TGTGCCAGCAGCCATGGCTCGGTAGCGGGAGATGGTGAGACCCAGTACTTC. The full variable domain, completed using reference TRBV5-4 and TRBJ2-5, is ETGVTQSPTHLIKTRGQQVTLRCSSQSGHNTVSWYQQALGQGPQFIFQYYREEENGRGNFPPRFSGLQFPNYSSELNVNALELDDSALYLCASSHGSVAGDGETQYFGPGTRLLVL.